The present entry profiles one TCR beta chain with its context. Measured with immunoSEQ multiplex PCR; TCRdb has only the in-frame clones, and not every one. The top ten clones hold around 9.8% of a sample with about 97,000 clones, around 80% of them seen once. In germline, CDR1 is SGHNT, CDR2 YYREEE (reference sequence). The CDR3 covers 13 residues. Trimming removed 1 base at V and 2 bases at J, with 6 bases between. These data belong to a study of blood T cell repertoires in COVID-19. The chain joins TRBV5-4 to TRBJ1-2, with D unresolved. The receptor comes from a man in his sixties with active or convalescent COVID-19. Input material: peripheral blood. CDR3: CASSLRGNYGYTF. As DNA, the CDR3 is TGTGCCAGCAGCTTGCGGGGAAACTATGGCTACACCTTC.